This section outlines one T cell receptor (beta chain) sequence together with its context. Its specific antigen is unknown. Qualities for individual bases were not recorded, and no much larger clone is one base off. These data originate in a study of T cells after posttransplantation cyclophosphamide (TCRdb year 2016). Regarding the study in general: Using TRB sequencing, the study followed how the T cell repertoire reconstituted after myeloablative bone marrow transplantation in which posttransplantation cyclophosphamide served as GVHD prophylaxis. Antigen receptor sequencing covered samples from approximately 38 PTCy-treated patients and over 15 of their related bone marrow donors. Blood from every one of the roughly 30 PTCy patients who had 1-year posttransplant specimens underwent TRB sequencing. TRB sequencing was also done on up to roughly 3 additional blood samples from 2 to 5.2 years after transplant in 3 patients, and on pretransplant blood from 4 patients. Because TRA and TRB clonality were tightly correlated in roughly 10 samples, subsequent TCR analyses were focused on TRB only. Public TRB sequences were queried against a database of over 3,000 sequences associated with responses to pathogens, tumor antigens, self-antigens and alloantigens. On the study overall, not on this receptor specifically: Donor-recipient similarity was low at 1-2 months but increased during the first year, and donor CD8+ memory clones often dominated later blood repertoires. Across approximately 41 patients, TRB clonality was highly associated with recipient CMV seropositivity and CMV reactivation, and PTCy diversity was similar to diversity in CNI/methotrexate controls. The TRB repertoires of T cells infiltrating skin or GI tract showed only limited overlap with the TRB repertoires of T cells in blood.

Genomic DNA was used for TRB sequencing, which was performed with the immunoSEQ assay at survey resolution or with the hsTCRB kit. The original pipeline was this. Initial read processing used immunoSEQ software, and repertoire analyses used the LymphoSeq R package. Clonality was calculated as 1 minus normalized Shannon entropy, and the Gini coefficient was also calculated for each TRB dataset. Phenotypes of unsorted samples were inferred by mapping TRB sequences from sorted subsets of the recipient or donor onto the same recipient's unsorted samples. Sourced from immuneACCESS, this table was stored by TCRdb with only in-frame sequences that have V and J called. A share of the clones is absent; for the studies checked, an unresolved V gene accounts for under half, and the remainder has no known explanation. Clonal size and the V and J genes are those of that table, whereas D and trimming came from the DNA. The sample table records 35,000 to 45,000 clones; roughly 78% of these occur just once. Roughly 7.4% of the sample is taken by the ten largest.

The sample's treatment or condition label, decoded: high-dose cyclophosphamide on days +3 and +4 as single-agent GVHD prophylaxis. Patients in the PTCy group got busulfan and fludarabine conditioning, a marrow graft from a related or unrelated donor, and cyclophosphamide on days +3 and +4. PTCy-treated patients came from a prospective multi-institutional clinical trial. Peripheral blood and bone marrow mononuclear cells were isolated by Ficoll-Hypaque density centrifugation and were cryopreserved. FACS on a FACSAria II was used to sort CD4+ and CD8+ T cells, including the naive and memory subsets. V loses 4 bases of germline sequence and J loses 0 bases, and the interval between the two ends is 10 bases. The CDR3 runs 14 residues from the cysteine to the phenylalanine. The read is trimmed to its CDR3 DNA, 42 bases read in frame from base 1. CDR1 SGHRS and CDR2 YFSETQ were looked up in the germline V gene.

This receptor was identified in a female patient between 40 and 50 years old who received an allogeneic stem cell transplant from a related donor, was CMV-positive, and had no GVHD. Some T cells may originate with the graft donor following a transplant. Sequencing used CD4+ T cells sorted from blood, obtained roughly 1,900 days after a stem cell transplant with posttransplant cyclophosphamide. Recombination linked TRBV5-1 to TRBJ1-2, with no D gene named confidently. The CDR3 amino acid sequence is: CASSPSRANYGYTF. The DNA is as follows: TGCGCCAGCAGCCCGAGCCGAGCTAACTATGGCTACACCTTC.